The 15 T cell receptor beta chains in this list originate from one sample, sequenced in a study of control samples from healthy donors and cancer patients (dated by TCRdb to 2018 to 2020). Libraries came from the immunoSEQ multiplex PCR assay. Sourced from immuneACCESS, this table was stored by TCRdb with only in-frame sequences that have V and J called. A share of the clones is absent; for the studies checked, an unresolved V gene accounts for under half, and the remainder has no known explanation. Here the sample has approximately 150,000 clones; 70% to 90% occur a single time. Approximately 1.7% of the sample lies in the top ten. Sequencing input: blood. These receptors were collected from a man younger than 30 in good health.

The chain links TRBV27 to TRBJ1-2; D possibly corresponds to TRBD1 (5 bases). V lost 6 bases and J lost 0, with 17 bases in between. The CDR3 spans 16 residues. Germline V gene data show CDR1 as MNHEY and CDR2 as SMNVEV (reference sequence). The CDR3 spells CASRPPPRGPNYGYTF. DNA of the CDR3: TGTGCCAGCAGACCGCCCCCCCGGGGACCTAACTATGGCTACACCTTC.

The rearrangement joins TRBV15 to TRBJ1-1, with D maybe TRBD1 (5 bases). The CDR3 totals 19 residues. Germline assignment: CDR1 LNHNV and CDR2 YYDKDF (reference sequence). V dropped 0 bases and J dropped 0 bases, with 20 bases sitting between them. The CDR3 loop reads CATSRETIASGPMNTEAFF. CDR3 sequence (DNA): TGTGCCACCAGCAGAGAAACCATTGCGTCGGGGCCCATGAACACTGAAGCTTTCTTT.

This chain joins TRBV30 and TRBJ2-2; D uncertain. The CDR3 runs to 12 residues. V was shortened by 1 base and J by 1 base, with 1 base between the two germline ends. Germline assignment: CDR1 GTSNPN and CDR2 SVGIG (reference sequence). CDR3 sequence (DNA): TGTGCCTGGAGTGGGAACACCGGGGAGCTGTTTTTT. Amino acids: CAWSGNTGELFF. Full variable domain (rest looked up from reference TRBV30 and TRBJ2-2): SQTIHQWPATLVQPVGSPLSLECTVEGTSNPNLYWYRQAAGRGLQLLFYSVGIGQISSEVPQNLSASRPQDRQFILSSKKLLLSDSGFYLCAWSGNTGELFFGEGSRLTVL.

This clone was seen only once. The CDR3 region has the DNA TGTGCCAGCAGTGCCACGGGGCGTAGCTCCTACAATGAGCAGTTCTTC. Translation gives CASSATGRSSYNEQFF. J is TRBJ2-1 and V is TRBV6-1, with D perhaps given as TRBD1 or TRBD2 (5 bases each). V was pared by 4 bases and J by 0 bases, with 13 bases between. The CDR3 contains 16 residues. CDR1 is MNHNS and CDR2 is SASEGT in the germline V gene.

The chain joins TRBV30 to TRBJ1-2, with a tentative D call TRBD1 (5 bases). Germline CDR1 GTSNPN, CDR2 SVGIG (reference sequence). The length of the CDR3 is 13 residues. V was clipped by 4 bases and J by 0 bases, with 9 bases between them. The CDR3 bases are TGTGCCTGGACCAGGGACCCTAACTATGGCTACACCTTC. Translated, it gives CAWTRDPNYGYTF.

The rearrangement uses TRBV7-9 and TRBJ2-5, with D unresolved. From germline, CDR1 is SEHNR and CDR2 FQNEAQ (reference sequence). Trimming took 2 bases from V and 4 from J, leaving 8 bases between them. This CDR3 is 13 amino acids long. Here the CDR3 DNA reads TGTGCCAGCAGCTTAAGTTTCGGAGAGACCCAGTACTTC. Translated, it gives CASSLSFGETQYF.

This sequence joins TRBV18 and TRBJ2-2, with a weak D call TRBD1 (5 bases). The V end lost 4 bases, the J end lost 6 bases, and 12 bases lay between the germline ends. The length of the CDR3 is 14 residues. CDR1 and CDR2 from the germline V gene are KGHSH and LQKENI. The CDR3 DNA reads as TGTGCCAGCTCACGGCAGGGTCGGGCCGGGGAGCTGTTTTTT. Its protein is CASSRQGRAGELFF. Looking up the rest from reference TRBV18 and TRBJ2-2 gives the full variable domain: NAGVMQNPRHLVRRRGQEARLRCSPMKGHSHVYWYRQLPEEGLKFMVYLQKENIIDESGMPKERFSAEFPKEGPSILRIQQVVRGDSAAYFCASSRQGRAGELFFGEGSRLTVL.

The rearrangement uses TRBV30 and TRBJ1-2; D is unresolved. With 5 bases removed from V and 6 bases from J, the gap between germline ends came to 16 bases. CDR3 length: 13 residues. Germline CDR1 GTSNPN, CDR2 SVGIG (reference sequence). The chain's CDR3 is CAWGLEEYDGYTF. As DNA, the CDR3 is TGTGCCTGGGGCCTTGAGGAGTATGATGGCTACACCTTC.

As regards this clone: The same CDR3 is also encoded by other DNA sequences in this sample. J is TRBJ2-5 and V is TRBV27; D might be TRBD2 (6 bases). Germline CDR1 reads MNHEY; CDR2 reads SMNVEV (reference sequence). The CDR3 sequence is 13 residues long. V lost 6 bases to trimming and J lost 3 bases, with 11 bases between them. CDR3: CASSFSGEETQYF. CDR3 nucleotide sequence: TGTGCCAGCAGCTTCTCGGGGGAAGAGACCCAGTACTTC.

The chain has TRBV27 and TRBJ2-3, with TRBD1 matching 7 bases. From germline, CDR1 is MNHEY and CDR2 SMNVEV (reference sequence). CDR3 length: 17 residues. V lost 1 base, J lost 2 bases, and 9 bases stayed unmatched. The CDR3 here is CASSLFGRQGNTDTQYF. CDR3 bases: TGTGCCAGCAGTTTATTTGGGAGACAGGGCAACACAGATACGCAGTATTTT.

V usage is TRBV2 and J usage is TRBJ1-3; 7 bases map to TRBD1. The CDR3 sequence is 15 residues long. Germline V CDR1 and CDR2: SNHLY, FYNNEI. Trimming took 6 bases from V and 0 from J; bases not matched to a gene: 5. Here the CDR3 DNA reads TGTGCCAGCAGGTTGGACAGGATCTCTGGAAACACCATATATTTT. This gives the protein CASRLDRISGNTIYF.

V is TRBV27 and J is TRBJ2-1; D possibly uses TRBD1 or TRBD2 (5 bases each). The CDR3 contains 15 residues. CDR1 is MNHEY and CDR2 is SMNVEV in the germline V gene (reference sequence). Deletions cut 3 bases from V and 4 bases from J, with 13 bases between. CDR3 loop: CASSFEGTRYNEQFF. The CDR3 DNA follows: TGTGCCAGCAGTTTCGAGGGGACGCGGTACAATGAGCAGTTCTTC.

This clone was seen once. The chain has TRBV5-1 and TRBJ2-1; 9 nucleotides align to TRBD1. Per the germline V gene, CDR1 is SGHRS and CDR2 is YFSETQ. The CDR3 extends over 16 amino acids. V dropped 2 bases and J dropped 0; count of bases not matched to a gene: 3. The CDR3 DNA sequence: TGCGCCAGCAGCTTTCAGGGACAGGGCTCCTACAATGAGCAGTTCTTC. Its protein is CASSFQGQGSYNEQFF.

J is TRBJ2-5 and V is TRBV6-6, with TRBD2 matching 8 bases. The CDR3 totals 16 residues. The ends lost 4 bases at V and 1 base at J; junction bases unmatched: 8. Germline CDR1 reads MNHNY; CDR2 reads SVGAGI (reference sequence). The CDR3 spells CASSSNRAGGQETQYF. CDR3 sequence (DNA): TGTGCCAGCAGTTCTAATCGGGCGGGGGGCCAAGAGACCCAGTACTTC.

The chain carries TRBV6-2 or TRBV6-3 and TRBJ2-7; either TRBD1 or TRBD2 may supply D (5 bases each). The CDR3 is 14 residues long. Trimming shortened V by 5 bases and J by 4 bases, and 15 bases separated the two germline ends. Germline values: CDR1 MNHEY, CDR2 SVGEGT. The CDR3 here is CASSNEGPYYEQYF. CDR3 DNA sequence: TGTGCCAGCAGTAACGAGGGACCATATTACGAGCAGTACTTC.